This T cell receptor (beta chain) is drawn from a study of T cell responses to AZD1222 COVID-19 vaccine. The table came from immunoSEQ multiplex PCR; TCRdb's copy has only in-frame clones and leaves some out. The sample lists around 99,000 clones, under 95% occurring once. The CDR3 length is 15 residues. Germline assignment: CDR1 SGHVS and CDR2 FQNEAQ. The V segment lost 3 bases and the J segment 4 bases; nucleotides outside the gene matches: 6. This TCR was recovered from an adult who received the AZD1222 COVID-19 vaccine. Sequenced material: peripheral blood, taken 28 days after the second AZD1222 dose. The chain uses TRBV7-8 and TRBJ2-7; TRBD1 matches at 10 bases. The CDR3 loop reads CASSFMDRGNYEQYF. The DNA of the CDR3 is TGTGCCAGCAGCTTCATGGACAGGGGGAATTACGAGCAGTACTTC.